Listed below are T cell receptor beta chains from one sample, sequenced in a study of T cell responses to AZD1222 COVID-19 vaccine. Clones were sequenced by immunoSEQ multiplex PCR, and TCRdb holds only the in-frame ones, with some missing. This sample has 140,000 or so clones; 88% occur once, and the top ten carry 3% to 3.5%. Source: peripheral blood, taken 28 days after the second AZD1222 dose. The source is an adult who received the AZD1222 COVID-19 vaccine. CDR3s leave out the opening cysteine and the closing phenylalanine or tryptophan.

V gene: TRBV7-2; CDR3 protein: ASSPSIQGGIYEQY
V gene: TRBV7-2; CDR3 protein: ASSLASRARSETQY
V gene: TRBV9; CDR3 protein: ASSVASAGTGAGYT
V gene: TRBV5-1; CDR3 protein: ASSWTGLDGDPPLH
V gene: TRBV6-5; CDR3 protein: ASSRTVSYEQY
V gene: TRBV6-5; CDR3 protein: ASRGGQNYEQY
V gene: TRBV5-1; CDR3 protein: ASSLTPSYEQY
V gene: TRBV19; CDR3 protein: ASSIPLGGGLRSEKLF
V gene: TRBV7-3; CDR3 protein: ASSPSPGTGTQY
V gene: TRBV5-8; CDR3 protein: ASSPDRDQPQH
V gene: TRBV10-3; CDR3 protein: AISESISPTPSPLH
V gene: TRBV15; CDR3 protein: ATSSTRTGGHTDTQY
V gene: TRBV29-1; CDR3 protein: SVRPVGQGQSRDLY
V gene: TRBV19; CDR3 protein: ASSIQGGGYT
V gene: TRBV3-1/TRBV3-2; CDR3 protein: ASSLGPLTGELF
V gene: TRBV5-1; CDR3 protein: ASSLAGDSIGYGYT
V gene: TRBV2; CDR3 protein: ASRSQGNTGELF
V gene: TRBV24-1; CDR3 protein: ATRPREGAGEKLF
V gene: TRBV18; CDR3 protein: ASSPEPLSYEQY
V gene: TRBV28; CDR3 protein: ASLTGTGGYSPLH
V gene: TRBV7-9; CDR3 protein: AIRGGPGSDTQY
V gene: TRBV28; CDR3 protein: ASSPTSYSPLH
V gene: TRBV5-1; CDR3 protein: ASSLGELAGSTDTQY
V gene: TRBV10-1; CDR3 protein: ASSPAETRGGHTEAF
V gene: TRBV2; CDR3 protein: ASIGRVTNEQF
V gene: TRBV4-2; CDR3 protein: ASSQDVAGPNEQF
V gene: TRBV2; CDR3 protein: ASTEGWSSYNEQF
V gene: TRBV5-1; CDR3 protein: ASSPGGMGPYSGNTIY
V gene: TRBV6-4; CDR3 protein: ASSSDGNTGELF
V gene: TRBV2; CDR3 protein: ASSESGLTTQY